The 6 T cell receptor beta chains below come from one sample, sequenced in a study of CD8 T cells in Susac syndrome. The RNA, 0.5 to 1 ug, was put through reverse transcription using random hexamers. From the immunoSEQ multiplex PCR reads, TCRdb called clonotypes with MiXCR, one entry per CDR3 protein. There are approximately 130,000 distinct CDR3 sequences in the sample; approximately 90% occur only once, and about 0.23% lies in the top ten. The sample was CD8+ T cells from PBMCs. The source of these receptors is a human donor with multiple sclerosis.

This clonotype was detected only a few times. The chain couples TRBV25-1 to TRBJ2-7; D call uncertain. The CDR3 has 15 residues. Germline-derived CDR1 and CDR2 are MGHDK and SYGVNS. The V gene lost 6 bases and the J gene lost 0 bases, with 15 bases spanning the gap. CDR3 bases: TGTGCCAGCAGCCCCGGACGGATAGCCTCCTACGAGCAGTACTTC. Translating it yields CASSPGRIASYEQYF.

This clonotype was observed a single time. The rearrangement links TRBV20-1 to TRBJ2-2; weak D call: TRBD2 (5 bases). V lost 3 bases and J 2 bases, leaving 19 bases between the germline ends. Germline V gene sequence: CDR1 DFQATT, CDR2 SNEGSKA (reference sequence). The CDR3 loop spans 17 amino acids. CDR3 residues: CSARTKQMTINTGELFF. As DNA, the CDR3 is TGCAGTGCTAGGACCAAACAGATGACTATTAACACCGGGGAGCTGTTTTTT.

This clonotype has a handful of counts. This chain joins TRBV18 and TRBJ1-3; D is ambiguous. The CDR3 runs to 17 residues. V lost 3 bases to trimming and J lost 0 bases, with 15 bases between them. Germline loops: CDR1 KGHSH, CDR2 LQKENI. CDR3 nucleotides: TGTGCCAGCTCACCCGATGTACAGCCTCACTCTGGAAACACCATATATTTT. This gives the protein CASSPDVQPHSGNTIYF.

This chain connects TRBV6-1 to TRBJ2-7; D gene unclear. The CDR3 extends over 15 amino acids. The V gene's germline CDR1 is MNHNS and CDR2 SASEGT. Trimming pared 4 bases from V and 3 bases from J, leaving 16 bases between. Written as DNA, the CDR3 is TGTGCCAGCAGTGGTCGGGTAGGGAACTTCTACGAGCAGTACTTC. As protein: CASSGRVGNFYEQYF.

V gene TRBV29-1 combines with J gene TRBJ2-1, with 9 positions matching TRBD2. The CDR3 covers 13 residues. The V and J ends lost 5 bases and 7 bases, in that order; junction bases with no gene match: 6. Germline lookup yields CDR1 SQVTM and CDR2 ANQGSEA. The CDR3 is CSVYGAGGNEQFF. The DNA of the CDR3 is TGCAGCGTTTACGGAGCGGGAGGTAATGAGCAGTTCTTC.

This chain uses TRBV10-3 with TRBJ1-3; D is uncertain. The V gene's germline CDR1 is ENHRY and CDR2 SYGVKD. V was trimmed by 4 bases and J by 2 bases, leaving 12 bases between them. The CDR3 is 15 amino acids. CDR3 loop: CAISGRYSTGNTIYF. CDR3 nucleotides: TGTGCCATCAGTGGCAGGTATTCGACTGGAAACACCATATATTTT.